The clone carrying this T cell receptor beta chain was seen just once. The donors formed part of the roughly 120-subject validation cohort, distinct from the approximately 640-subject first cohort. Libraries were prepared by immunoSEQ multiplex PCR; TCRdb keeps only in-frame clonotypes and omits some of them. In the table there are about 49,000 clones, about 90% of which are singletons. This record belongs to a study of cytomegalovirus exposure and HLA in healthy donors. The CDR3 has 15 residues. Trimming removed 2 bases at V and 1 base at J, with 11 bases between. Germline V lookup: CDR1 SNHLY, CDR2 FYNNEI.

Sequenced material: PBMCs. The sequence was collected from a man aged 18 to 29 in good health and CMV-seronegative. V usage is TRBV2 and J usage is TRBJ1-1, with a weak D call TRBD1 (6 bases). CDR3 residues: CASSEMGAQNTEAFF. The CDR3, as DNA: TGTGCCAGCAGTGAAATGGGGGCGCAGAACACTGAAGCTTTCTTT.